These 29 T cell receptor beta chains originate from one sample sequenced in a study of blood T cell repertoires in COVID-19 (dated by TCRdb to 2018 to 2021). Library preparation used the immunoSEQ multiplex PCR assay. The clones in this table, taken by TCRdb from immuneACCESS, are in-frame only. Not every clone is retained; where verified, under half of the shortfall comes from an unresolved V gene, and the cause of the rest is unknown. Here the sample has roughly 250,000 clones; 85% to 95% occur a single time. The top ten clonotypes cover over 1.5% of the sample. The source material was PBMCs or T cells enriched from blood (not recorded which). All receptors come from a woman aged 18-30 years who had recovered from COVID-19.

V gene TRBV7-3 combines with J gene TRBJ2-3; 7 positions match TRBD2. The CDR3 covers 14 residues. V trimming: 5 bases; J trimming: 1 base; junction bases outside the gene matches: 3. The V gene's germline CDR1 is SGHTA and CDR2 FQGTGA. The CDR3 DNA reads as TGTGCCAGCAGCCTGGGAGGGCGCACAGATACGCAGTATTTT. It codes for CASSLGGRTDTQYF.

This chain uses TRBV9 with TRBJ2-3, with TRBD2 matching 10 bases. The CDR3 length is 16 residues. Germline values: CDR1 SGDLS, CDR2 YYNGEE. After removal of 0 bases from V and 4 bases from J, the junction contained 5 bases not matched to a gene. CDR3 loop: CASSVGIAGGSDTQYF. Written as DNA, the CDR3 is TGTGCCAGCAGCGTAGGAATAGCGGGGGGCTCAGATACGCAGTATTTT.

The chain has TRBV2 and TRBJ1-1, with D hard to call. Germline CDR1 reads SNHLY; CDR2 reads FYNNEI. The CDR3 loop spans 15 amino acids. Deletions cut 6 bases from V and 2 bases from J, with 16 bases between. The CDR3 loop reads CASSPLRGYNTEAFF. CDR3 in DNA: TGTGCCAGCAGCCCCCTACGAGGGTATAACACTGAAGCTTTCTTT.

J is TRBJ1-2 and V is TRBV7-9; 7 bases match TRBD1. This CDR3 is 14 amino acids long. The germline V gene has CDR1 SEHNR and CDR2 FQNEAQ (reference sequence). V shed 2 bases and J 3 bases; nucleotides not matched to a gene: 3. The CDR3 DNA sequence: TGTGCCAGCAGCTTAATAACAGGGGACTATGGCTACACCTTC. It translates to CASSLITGDYGYTF. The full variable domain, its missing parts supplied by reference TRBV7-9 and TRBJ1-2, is DTGVSQNPRHKITKRGQNVTFRCDPISEHNRLYWYRQTLGQGPEFLTYFQNEAQLEKSRLLSDRFSAERPKGSFSTLEIQRTEQGDSAMYLCASSLITGDYGYTFGSGTRLTVV.

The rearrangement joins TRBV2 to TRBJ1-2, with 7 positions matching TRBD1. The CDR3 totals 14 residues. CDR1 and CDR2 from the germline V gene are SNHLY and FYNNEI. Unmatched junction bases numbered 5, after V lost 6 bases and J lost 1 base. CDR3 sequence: CASRHRGDNYGYTF. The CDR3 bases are TGTGCCAGCAGGCACAGGGGAGATAACTATGGCTACACCTTC.

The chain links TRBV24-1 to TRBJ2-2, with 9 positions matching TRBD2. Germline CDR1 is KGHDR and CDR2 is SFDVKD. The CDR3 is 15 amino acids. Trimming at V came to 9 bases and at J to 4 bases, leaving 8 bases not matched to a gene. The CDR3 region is CATGAAGGGTGELFF. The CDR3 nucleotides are TGTGCCACCGGCGCGGCGGGGGGGGGCACCGGGGAGCTGTTTTTT.

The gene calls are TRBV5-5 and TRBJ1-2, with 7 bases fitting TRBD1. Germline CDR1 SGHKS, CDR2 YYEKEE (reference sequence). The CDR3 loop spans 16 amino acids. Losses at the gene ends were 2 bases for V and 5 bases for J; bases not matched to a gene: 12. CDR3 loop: CASSFLEGAGRYGYTF. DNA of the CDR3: TGTGCCAGCAGCTTCCTCGAGGGGGCAGGACGTTATGGCTACACCTTC. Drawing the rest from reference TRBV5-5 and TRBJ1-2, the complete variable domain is DAGVTQSPTHLIKTRGQQVTLRCSPISGHKSVSWYQQVLGQGPQFIFQYYEKEERGRGNFPDRFSARQFPNYSSELNVNALLLGDSALYLCASSFLEGAGRYGYTFGSGTRLTVV.

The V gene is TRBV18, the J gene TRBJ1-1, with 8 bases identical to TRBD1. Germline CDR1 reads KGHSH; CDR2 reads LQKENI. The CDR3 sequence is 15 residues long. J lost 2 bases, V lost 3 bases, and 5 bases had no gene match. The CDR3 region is CASSPGQGQNTEAFF. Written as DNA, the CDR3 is TGTGCCAGCTCACCTGGACAGGGTCAAAACACTGAAGCTTTCTTT.

The CDR3 sequence: CASSQGRGYAGNQPQHF. CDR3 nucleotide sequence: TGTGCCAGCAGCCAGGGCAGGGGGTATGCTGGAAATCAGCCCCAGCATTTT. The chain employs TRBV3-1 (or the pseudogene TRBV3-2) and TRBJ1-5; 7 positions agree with TRBD1. The J segment lost 4 bases and the V segment lost 3 bases, leaving 12 bases of the junction unmatched. This CDR3 contains 17 residues. Germline values: CDR1 LGHDT, CDR2 YNNKEL (reference sequence).

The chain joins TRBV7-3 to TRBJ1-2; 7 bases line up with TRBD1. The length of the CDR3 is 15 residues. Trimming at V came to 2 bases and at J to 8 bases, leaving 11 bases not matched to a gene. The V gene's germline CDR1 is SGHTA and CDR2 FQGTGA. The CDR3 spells CASSLLPTGSGGYTF. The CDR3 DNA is TGTGCCAGCAGCTTACTCCCGACAGGGTCCGGGGGCTACACCTTC.

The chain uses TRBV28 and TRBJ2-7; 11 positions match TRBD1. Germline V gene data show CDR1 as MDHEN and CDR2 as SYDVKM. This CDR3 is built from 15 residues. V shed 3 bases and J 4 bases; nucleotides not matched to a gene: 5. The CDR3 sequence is CASSFAGQGEYEQYF. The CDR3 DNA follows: TGTGCCAGCAGTTTCGCGGGACAGGGGGAATACGAGCAGTACTTC. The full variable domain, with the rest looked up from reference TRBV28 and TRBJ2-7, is DVKVTQSSRYLVKRTGEKVFLECVQDMDHENMFWYRQDPGLGLRLIYFSYDVKMKEKGDIPEGYSVSREKKERFSLILESASTNQTSMYLCASSFAGQGEYEQYFGPGTRLTVT.

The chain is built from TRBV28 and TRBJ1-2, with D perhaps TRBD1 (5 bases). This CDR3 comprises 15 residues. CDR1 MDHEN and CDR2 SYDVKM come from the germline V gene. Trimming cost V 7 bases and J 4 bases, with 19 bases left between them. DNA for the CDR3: TGTGCCAGCAACATCTACGAGGCGGGACCCTATGGCTACACCTTC. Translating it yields CASNIYEAGPYGYTF.

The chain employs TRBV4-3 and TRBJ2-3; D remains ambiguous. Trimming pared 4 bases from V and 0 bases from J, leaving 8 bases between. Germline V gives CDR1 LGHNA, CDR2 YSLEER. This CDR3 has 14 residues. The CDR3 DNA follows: TGCGCCAGCAGCCCTCACTCCAGCACAGATACGCAGTATTTT. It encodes CASSPHSSTDTQYF.

CDR3 residues: CASSISDSTYEQYF. The CDR3 DNA is TGTGCCAGTAGTATTTCGGACAGTACCTACGAGCAGTACTTC. The rearrangement links TRBV19 to TRBJ2-7; tentatively, D is TRBD1 (6 bases). This CDR3 contains 14 residues. V was cut by 3 bases and J by 2 bases, with 11 bases left in between. In germline, CDR1 is LNHDA, CDR2 SQIVND (reference sequence). The full variable domain, rest sourced from reference TRBV19 and TRBJ2-7, is DGGITQSPKYLFRKEGQNVTLSCEQNLNHDAMYWYRQDPGQGLRLIYYSQIVNDFQKGDIAEGYSVSREKKESFPLTVTSAQKNPTAFYLCASSISDSTYEQYFGPGTRLTVT.

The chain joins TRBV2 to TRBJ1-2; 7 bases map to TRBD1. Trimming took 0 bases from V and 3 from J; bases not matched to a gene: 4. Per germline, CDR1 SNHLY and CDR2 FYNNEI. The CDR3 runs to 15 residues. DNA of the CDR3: TGTGCCAGCAGTGAAGCCGGGACAGTCGACTATGGCTACACCTTC. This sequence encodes CASSEAGTVDYGYTF.

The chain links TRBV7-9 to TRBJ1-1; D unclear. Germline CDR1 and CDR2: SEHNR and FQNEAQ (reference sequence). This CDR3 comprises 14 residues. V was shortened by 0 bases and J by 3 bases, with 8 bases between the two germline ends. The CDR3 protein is CASSLAGSHTEAFF. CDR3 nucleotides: TGTGCCAGCAGCTTAGCCGGGAGCCACACTGAAGCTTTCTTT.

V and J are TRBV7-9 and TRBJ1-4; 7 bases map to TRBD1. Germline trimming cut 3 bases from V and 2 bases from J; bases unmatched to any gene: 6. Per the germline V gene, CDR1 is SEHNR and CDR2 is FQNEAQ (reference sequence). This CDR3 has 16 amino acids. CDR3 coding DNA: TGTGCCAGCAGCTTCTACAGGGGTCCTACTAATGAAAAACTGTTTTTT. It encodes CASSFYRGPTNEKLFF.

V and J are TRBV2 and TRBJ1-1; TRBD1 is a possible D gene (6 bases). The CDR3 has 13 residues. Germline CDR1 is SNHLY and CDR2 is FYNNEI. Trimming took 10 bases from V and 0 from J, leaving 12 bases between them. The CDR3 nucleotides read TGTGCCATCAACAGGGAGATGAACACTGAAGCTTTCTTT. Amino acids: CAINREMNTEAFF.

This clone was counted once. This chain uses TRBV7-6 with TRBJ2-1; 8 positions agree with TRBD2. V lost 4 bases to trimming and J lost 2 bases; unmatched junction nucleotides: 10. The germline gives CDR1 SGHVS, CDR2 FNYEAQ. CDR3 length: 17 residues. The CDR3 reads CASSSRSAGGPYNEQFF. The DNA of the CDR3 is TGTGCCAGCAGCTCACGCTCGGCGGGGGGCCCCTACAATGAGCAGTTCTTC.

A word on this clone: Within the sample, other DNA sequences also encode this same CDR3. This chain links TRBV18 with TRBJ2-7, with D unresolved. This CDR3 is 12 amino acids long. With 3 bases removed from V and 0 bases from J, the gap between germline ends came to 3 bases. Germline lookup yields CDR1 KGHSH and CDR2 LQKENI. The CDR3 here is CASSPSSYEQYF. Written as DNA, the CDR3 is TGTGCCAGCTCACCGAGCTCCTACGAGCAGTACTTC.

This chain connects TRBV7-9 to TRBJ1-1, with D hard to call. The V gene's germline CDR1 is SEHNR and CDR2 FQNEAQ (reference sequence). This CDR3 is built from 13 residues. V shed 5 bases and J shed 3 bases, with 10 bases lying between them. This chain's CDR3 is CASSIGRDTEAFF. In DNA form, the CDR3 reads TGTGCCAGCAGCATAGGACGGGACACTGAAGCTTTCTTT.

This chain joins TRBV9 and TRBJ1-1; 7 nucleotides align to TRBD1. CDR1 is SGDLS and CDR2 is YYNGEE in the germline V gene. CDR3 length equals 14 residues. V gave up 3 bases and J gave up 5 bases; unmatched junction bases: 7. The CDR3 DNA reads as TGTGCCAGCAGCGCCCTACAGGGGACTACTGAAGCTTTCTTT. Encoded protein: CASSALQGTTEAFF.

The DNA for the CDR3 is TGTGCCAGCTCACAGGACAAGAACACTGAAGCTTTCTTT. This codes for CASSQDKNTEAFF. The V gene is TRBV18, the J gene TRBJ1-1; D perhaps matches TRBD1 (5 bases). The CDR3 contains 13 residues. Germline V CDR1 and CDR2: KGHSH, LQKENI. The V end lost 4 bases, the J end lost 1 base, and 7 bases lay between the germline ends. The whole variable domain, remainder taken from reference TRBV18 and TRBJ1-1, is NAGVMQNPRHLVRRRGQEARLRCSPMKGHSHVYWYRQLPEEGLKFMVYLQKENIIDESGMPKERFSAEFPKEGPSILRIQQVVRGDSAAYFCASSQDKNTEAFFGQGTRLTVV.

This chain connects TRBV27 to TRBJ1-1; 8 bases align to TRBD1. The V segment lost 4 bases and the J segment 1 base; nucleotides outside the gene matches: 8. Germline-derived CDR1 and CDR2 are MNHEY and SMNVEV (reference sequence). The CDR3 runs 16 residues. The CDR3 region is CASSSRQGPRNTEAFF. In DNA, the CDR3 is TGTGCCAGCAGTTCCCGACAGGGGCCGAGGAACACTGAAGCTTTCTTT.

The CDR3 here is CASWGRYYGYTF. CDR3 in DNA: TGTGCCAGCTGGGGGCGGTACTATGGCTACACCTTC. The chain links TRBV27 to TRBJ1-2; D is possibly TRBD1 (6 bases). With 8 bases removed from V and 3 bases from J, the gap between germline ends came to 10 bases. The CDR3 is made up of 12 amino acids. CDR1 is MNHEY and CDR2 is SMNVEV in the germline V gene (reference sequence).

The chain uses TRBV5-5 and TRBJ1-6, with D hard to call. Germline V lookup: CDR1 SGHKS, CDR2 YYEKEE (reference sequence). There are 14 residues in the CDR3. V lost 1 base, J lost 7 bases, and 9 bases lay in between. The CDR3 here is CASSLNTANSPLHF. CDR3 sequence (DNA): TGTGCCAGCAGCTTGAATACAGCAAATTCACCCCTCCACTTT.

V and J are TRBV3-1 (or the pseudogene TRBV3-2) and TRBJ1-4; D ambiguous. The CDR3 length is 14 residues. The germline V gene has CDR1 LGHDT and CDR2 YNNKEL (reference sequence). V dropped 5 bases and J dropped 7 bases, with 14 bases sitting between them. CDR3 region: CASSVIAEGEKLFF. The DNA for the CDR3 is TGTGCCAGCAGCGTAATAGCCGAGGGTGAAAAACTGTTTTTT.

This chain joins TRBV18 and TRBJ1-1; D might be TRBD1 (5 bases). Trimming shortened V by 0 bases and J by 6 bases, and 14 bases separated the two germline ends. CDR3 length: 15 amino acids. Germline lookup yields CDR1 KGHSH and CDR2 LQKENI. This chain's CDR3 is CASSPPRRRDAEAFF. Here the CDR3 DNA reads TGTGCCAGCTCACCACCCCGAAGGAGGGACGCTGAAGCTTTCTTT.

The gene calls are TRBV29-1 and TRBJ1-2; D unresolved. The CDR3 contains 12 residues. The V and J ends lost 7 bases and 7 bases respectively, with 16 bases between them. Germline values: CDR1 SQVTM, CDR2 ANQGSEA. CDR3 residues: CSARVTIRGYTF. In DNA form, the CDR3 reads TGCAGCGCACGAGTAACGATACGTGGCTACACCTTC.